This note documents a single T cell receptor beta chain sequence. Its antigen specificity is not known. Per-nucleotide qualities are absent, and no much larger clonotype sits a single base away. The sample originates from a study of shared clonotypes between healthy human individuals (dated by TCRdb to 2018 to 2020). About the study as a whole: Two women and three men aged 18 to 49 years were included in the cohort. Per donor, three plates each were used for CD4 naive and CD4 memory, two for CD8 naive, and one for CD8 memory. Blood TCR repertoires of about 5 healthy adults were deeply sequenced to estimate repertoire size and the extent of clonotype sharing between individuals. To increase sequencing depth and limit assay-specific biases, different laboratories used diverse techniques to prepare libraries and sequence TCR repertoires. Per donor, leukapheresis produced somewhere between about 0.9 and 10 billion PBMCs. Broader findings and caveats from the paper: Estimated clonotype richness was generally larger for naive than for memory subsets. Sampling was restricted to blood, and TCR repertoires in tissue are likely to differ from TCR repertoires in blood. Based on pairwise subsampling, the degree of clonotype sharing among donors was expected to be affected by sequencing depth. The small number of donors limited the genetic and exposure-history diversity represented. Incomplete sequencing was indicated by rarefaction of sorted-subset datasets, despite the large sequencing depth. Across four donors, 4.5% to 6.5% of naive CD4, 3.5% of naive CD8, about 2% of memory CD4, and over 0.35% of memory CD8 clonotypes were shared. Clonotypes shared by all four sorted-subset donors showed higher generation probabilities than non-shared clonotypes.

Using the deep immunoSEQ assay, TCR CDR3 regions were amplified from genomic DNA by multiplex PCR. Genomic DNA extracted from each cell subset was distributed evenly over all wells of several immunoSEQ 96-well plates, and each plate served as one replicate. For sorted subsets, roughly 0.2 ug genomic DNA, equal to some 28,000 T cell genomes, was loaded into each replicate PCR. Purified libraries were quantified with a Qubit 3.0 fluorometer, sized on a Bioanalyzer 2100, and re-quantified with the KAPA Library Quantification kit. Every immunoSEQ 96-well plate was sequenced on a dedicated single-read 150-cycle Illumina NextSeq 550 flow cell. The authors processed their data as follows. The immunoSEQ output contained only junctional sequences without quality scores, so filtering could not match that applied to full-length reads. Sequences were annotated with PyIR, a Python wrapper for IgBLAST v1.9, and V/J genes and CDR3 were assigned using IMGT germline references. Reads with weak V/J assignments (E-value above 1e-6), missing CDR3, stop codons, out-of-frame junctions, or ambiguous translated residues were removed. V3J clonotypes were defined as sequences sharing an identical inferred V gene, J gene, and CDR3 amino acid sequence. Percentage overlap between repertoires was calculated by dividing the number of shared unique clonotypes by the size of the smaller repertoire. RTK rarefaction, the Chao1 estimator, and Recon v2.1 estimates of unobserved clonotypes were used to assess repertoire richness. OLGA was used to compute generation probabilities for all TCRbeta clonotypes that the gDNA method yielded from a handful of donors. This is the immuneACCESS table as TCRdb keeps it, with only in-frame sequences that have V and J called. A part of the clones is gone; compared with another copy, unresolved V genes explain less than half, and the rest is unexplained. That table furnishes V, J and clone size, whereas the DNA furnished D and trimming. Here the sample has 1.5 million to 1.9 million clones; around 98% occur a single time. The leading ten clones occupy less than 0.55% of the sample.

The CDR3 runs 15 amino acids, cysteine and phenylalanine included. The only DNA kept is the CDR3, 45 bases in frame from the first base. Unmatched junction bases come to 3, with V trimmed by 3 bases and J by 3 bases. CDR1 MDHEN and CDR2 SYDVKM were looked up in the germline V gene. Donors were healthy HIV-negative adults with no recently reported acute infections or vaccinations. Only Caucasian adults living in Nashville, Tennessee, USA were represented among the donors. CD4+ T cells were enriched through magnetic negative selection, after which naive cells were positively selected on CD45RA and the remaining negative fraction served as the memory subset. After blood collection by leukapheresis, PBMCs were isolated using Ficoll-Histopaque density gradient centrifugation and then cryopreserved in the vapor phase of liquid nitrogen. Analytical flow cytometry was used to check the purity and quantity of each magnetically sorted T cell population. Each sorted fraction had its genomic DNA isolated and then quantified by UV absorbance on a Nanodrop 2000c.

The V and J segments used are TRBV28 and TRBJ2-1; 9 nucleotides in the junction match TRBD1. Sequencing input: naive CD4+ T cells sorted from blood. In the paper's terms, the cell subset or site label means: CD45RA+ positively selected. The source is a man younger than 40 in good health. The CDR3 reads CASSFGTGSYNEQFF. The sequenced DNA: TGTGCCAGCAGTTTTGGGACAGGGAGCTACAATGAGCAGTTCTTC.